This T cell receptor (beta chain) is drawn from a study of shared clonotypes between healthy human individuals. As concerns this clone: Different DNA sequences within this sample yield the same CDR3.

Germline V gene lookup returns CDR1 SQVTM and CDR2 ANQGSEA. The CDR3 spans 15 residues. With 5 bases clipped from V and 3 bases from J, the junction kept 9 bases outside the gene matches. Some clones are missing from TCRdb's copy, which holds only in-frame ones; the method was immunoSEQ multiplex PCR. The sample has a few hundred thousand clones; around 87% are singletons. The TCR originated in a man in his late teens or twenties in good health. Material for sequencing was memory CD8+ T cells sorted from blood. The subset here: CD45RO+ cells pooled with CCR7-negative TemRA cells. The chain recombines TRBV29-1 with TRBJ2-7; 11 nucleotides agree with TRBD2. This chain's CDR3 is CSVSGTSGNHYEQYF. The CDR3 DNA is TGCAGCGTTTCCGGGACTAGCGGCAATCACTACGAGCAGTACTTC.